A selection of T cell receptor beta chains follows, all from one sample in a study of OX40 agonist ivuxolimab in advanced cancers. Only in-frame clones appear in the TCRdb table, and some are missing; sequencing was by immunoSEQ multiplex PCR. The repertoire has 100,000 to 150,000 clones, about nine tenths of them found once; the top ten carry 0.8% to 1%. This specimen consisted of CD4+ or CD8+ T cells sorted from blood, obtained in a trial of the OX40 agonist ivuxolimab. The receptors derive from an adult with an advanced solid tumor such as melanoma, head and neck, liver or kidney cancer. The CDR3 runs from the conserved cysteine through the conserved F or W. The D gene is left open where the match is weak. A row's size may be missing; if present it is once, few, many or a size class.

clone size	D gene	J gene	V gene	CDR3 DNA	CDR3 protein
.	TRBD2	TRBJ2-5	TRBV19	TGTGCCAGTAGCCCGGGACTAGCTGGGGAGACCCAGTACTTC	CASSPGLAGETQYF
.	TRBD1	TRBJ2-2	TRBV29-1	TGCAGCGTGGACAGGGGAAAGTCCGGGGAGCTGTTTTTT	CSVDRGKSGELFF
.	.	TRBJ2-7	TRBV21-1	TGTGCCAGCAGCAAAGTGGGGTCCTTATCCTACGAGCAGTACTTC	CASSKVGSLSYEQYF
.	TRBD2	TRBJ2-1	TRBV15	TGTGCCACCAGCAGTCTGGCGGGAGGGCCTGTCCGGAGAGAGCAGTTCTTC	CATSSLAGGPVRREQFF
few	TRBD1	TRBJ2-7	TRBV10-1	TGCGCCAGCAGCCTGAACGGACAGGGTACCTACGAGCAGTACTTC	CASSLNGQGTYEQYF
.	.	TRBJ2-7	TRBV5-1	TGCGCCAGCAGTACGGGGAGCTCCTACGAGCAGTACTTC	CASSTGSSYEQYF
.	TRBD2	TRBJ2-7	TRBV7-2	TGTGCCAGCAGCTCGCTGACTAGCGGGAGCTCCTACGAGCAGTACTTC	CASSSLTSGSSYEQYF
.	TRBD2	TRBJ2-1	TRBV5-4	TGTGCCAGCAGCGGGACTAGCAACTCCTACAATGAGCAGTTCTTC	CASSGTSNSYNEQFF
.	.	TRBJ1-4	TRBV5-1	TGCGCCAGCAGCTTGCGGTTTAATGAAAAACTGTTTTTT	CASSLRFNEKLFF
.	.	TRBJ1-1	TRBV6-1	TGTGCCAGCAGTGATTGGGGCCGCGGGGCCACTGAAGCTTTCTTT	CASSDWGRGATEAFF
.	.	TRBJ1-1	TRBV7-2	TGTGCCAGCAGTCGCCGGAGGGGCGCGGCGAACACTGAAGCTTTCTTT	CASSRRRGAANTEAFF
.	TRBD2	TRBJ2-1	TRBV7-6	TGTGCCAGCAGCTTAACTAGCGGGGGTTCCTACAATGAGCAGTTCTTC	CASSLTSGGSYNEQFF
.	.	TRBJ2-6	TRBV14	TGTGCCAGCAACGTCAGTCCCTCTGGGGCCAACGTCCTGACTTTC	CASNVSPSGANVLTF
.	.	TRBJ2-5	TRBV5-1	TGCGCCAGCAGCTTGGACGGGGGCTTGCGAGAGACCCAGTACTTC	CASSLDGGLRETQYF
once	.	TRBJ2-3	TRBV5-4	TGTGCCAGCAGCTTGGCCAGGGCAGCGGATACGCAGTATTTT	CASSLARAADTQYF
.	.	TRBJ1-2	TRBV10-3	TGTGCCATCAGTGAGTCCGGGGCCGAGGGGGGCTACACCTTC	CAISESGAEGGYTF
.	TRBD2	TRBJ2-5	TRBV5-4	TGTGCCAGCAGCGAGGGGACTAGACAAGAGACCCAGTACTTC	CASSEGTRQETQYF
once	.	TRBJ2-4	TRBV7-7	TGTGCTAGCAGCACCAGAGCCCCTACAAAGGGCAAAAACATTCAGTACTTC	CASSTRAPTKGKNIQYF
.	.	TRBJ2-1	TRBV19	TGTGCCAGTAGTAATGTGGCAAACCAGGGCAATGAGCAGTTCTTC	CASSNVANQGNEQFF
.	TRBD1	TRBJ2-5	TRBV10-1	TGCGCCGGCAGTGTACAGGGGGAAGAGACCCAGTACTTC	CAGSVQGEETQYF
.	TRBD2	TRBJ2-7	TRBV4-3	TGCGCCAGCAGCCAAGAGGAGACCGCCGAGACTAGCGTATTCTACGAGCAGTACTTC	CASSQEETAETSVFYEQYF
.	TRBD2	TRBJ2-7	TRBV2	TGTGCCAGCAGGACGACTAGCGGGAGGGCCTACGAGCAGTACTTC	CASRTTSGRAYEQYF
.	TRBD1	TRBJ1-5	TRBV9	TGTGCCAGCAGCCCAGGACAGACAGGGAATCAGCCCCAGCATTTT	CASSPGQTGNQPQHF
.	.	TRBJ1-5	TRBV7-6	TGTGCCAGCAGCTTAGTACAGGGCGTCAATCAGCCCCAGCATTTT	CASSLVQGVNQPQHF
.	.	TRBJ2-2	TRBV2	TGTGCCAGCCGGGACTCATTTAACACCGGGGAGCTGTTTTTT	CASRDSFNTGELFF
few	.	TRBJ2-2	TRBV28	TGTGCCAGCAGTTTATCTGTCGGGGTGAACACCGGGGAGCTGTTTTTT	CASSLSVGVNTGELFF
.	.	TRBJ2-7	TRBV7-3	TGTGCCAGCAGCTTTGGCCCCTACGAGCAGTACTTC	CASSFGPYEQYF
.	TRBD2	TRBJ2-1	TRBV28	TGTGCCAGCAGTTTATCCCTGACTAGCGGGAGGGCTAATGAGCAGTTCTTC	CASSLSLTSGRANEQFF
.	TRBD2	TRBJ2-1	TRBV19	TGTGCCAGTAGAACAGGACTAGCGGGTAGCTCCTACAATGAGCAGTTCTTC	CASRTGLAGSSYNEQFF
once	.	TRBJ2-2	TRBV6-4	TGTGCCAGCAGTGACACCTACACCGGGGAGCTGTTTTTT	CASSDTYTGELFF
.	.	TRBJ2-7	TRBV27	TGTGCCAGCAGGCTTGAGAGGGTCTCCCACGAGCAGTACTTC	CASRLERVSHEQYF
.	.	TRBJ2-7	TRBV18	TGTGCCAGCTCACCAAGCGGAAGCTCCTACGAGCAGTACTTC	CASSPSGSSYEQYF
.	.	TRBJ1-2	TRBV27	TGTGCCAGCAGTCCCCCAGCGGCATATGGCTACACCTTC	CASSPPAAYGYTF
.	.	TRBJ1-5	TRBV21-1	TGTGCCAGCAGCACGTCGTACAAAGATCAGCCCCAGCATTTT	CASSTSYKDQPQHF
once	TRBD2	TRBJ2-7	TRBV6-5	TGTGCCAGCAGTTACTATAAGGGTAGCGGGAGTCGCGAGCAGTACTTC	CASSYYKGSGSREQYF
once	.	TRBJ1-2	TRBV30	TGTGCCTGGATGTGGGGGGGGAAGACCGGCTACACCTTC	CAWMWGGKTGYTF
.	TRBD2	TRBJ2-4	TRBV11-3	TGTGCCAGCAGCTTAGAGGTGGCGACTAGCGGGAAAAACATTCAGTACTTC	CASSLEVATSGKNIQYF
.	.	TRBJ2-2	TRBV18	TGTGCCAGCTCACTAGACGACACCGGGGAGCTGTTTTTT	CASSLDDTGELFF
.	.	TRBJ2-5	TRBV27	TGTGCCAGCTGGGGACACGGTAGAGAGACCCAGTACTTC	CASWGHGRETQYF
.	TRBD1	TRBJ2-7	TRBV5-1	TGCGCCAGCACCCCGACAGGGGACTACGAGCAGTACTTC	CASTPTGDYEQYF
once	.	TRBJ1-2	TRBV5-6	TGTGCCAGCAGCTTGCGGCCGGAAGGGTTCTGGGGCTACACCTTC	CASSLRPEGFWGYTF
once	.	TRBJ2-5	TRBV7-2	TGTGCCAGCAGCTTAGTTCTTCGGGAGACCCAGTACTTC	CASSLVLRETQYF
few	.	TRBJ2-2	TRBV19	TGTGCCAGTAGTATAGATTTCAGGTCCGGGGAGCTGTTTTTT	CASSIDFRSGELFF
.	TRBD2	TRBJ2-1	TRBV5-4	TGTGCCAGCAGCTTGGCCGCTAGCGGGAGGGCCTTCGCCTACAATGAGCAGTTCTTC	CASSLAASGRAFAYNEQFF
.	.	TRBJ1-2	TRBV28	TGTGCCAGCAGTTTGGGCCAGGCGACCTACACCTTC	CASSLGQATYTF
.	TRBD1	TRBJ1-5	TRBV19	TGTGCCAGTAGGGGACAGGGGCTAAATCAGCCCCAGCATTTT	CASRGQGLNQPQHF
.	TRBD1	TRBJ2-7	TRBV9	TGTGCCAGCAGCGTAGCAGGGGGTGTAAGCCTCTACGAGCAGTACTTC	CASSVAGGVSLYEQYF
.	.	TRBJ2-7	TRBV4-1	TGCGCCAGCAGCCAAGAGGGGGGAATCTCATCCTACGAGCAGTACTTC	CASSQEGGISSYEQYF
.	.	TRBJ2-1	TRBV9	TGTGCCAGCAGCGTAGGCGGCTCCTACAATGAGCAGTTCTTC	CASSVGGSYNEQFF
.	.	TRBJ2-1	TRBV18	TGTGCCAGCTCACAGGGAAAGGGCTCCTACAATGAGCAGTTCTTC	CASSQGKGSYNEQFF
.	.	TRBJ1-5	TRBV5-4	TGTGCCAGCAGCTTGGGAGTGGGACTCAACCAGCCCCAGCATTTT	CASSLGVGLNQPQHF
.	TRBD1	TRBJ1-1	TRBV28	TGTGCCAGCAGGTCCGGGACAGAAATTACTGAAGCTTTCTTT	CASRSGTEITEAFF
.	.	TRBJ2-7	TRBV9	TGTGCCAGCAGCGTAGAGGTCGAGGGGTCCTACGAGCAGTACTTC	CASSVEVEGSYEQYF